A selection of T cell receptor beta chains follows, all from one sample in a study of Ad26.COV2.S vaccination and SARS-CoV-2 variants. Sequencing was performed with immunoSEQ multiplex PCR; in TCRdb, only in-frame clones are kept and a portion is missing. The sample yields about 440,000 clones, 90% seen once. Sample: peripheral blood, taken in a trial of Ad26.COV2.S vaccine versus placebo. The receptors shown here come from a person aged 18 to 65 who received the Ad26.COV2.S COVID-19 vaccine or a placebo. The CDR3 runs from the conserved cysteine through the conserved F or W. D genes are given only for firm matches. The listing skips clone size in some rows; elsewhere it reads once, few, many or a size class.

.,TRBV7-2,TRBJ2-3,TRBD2,CASSFRAGGNTDTQYF,TGTGCCAGCAGCTTTAGAGCGGGAGGGAACACAGATACGCAGTATTTT
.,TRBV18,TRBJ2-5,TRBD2,CASSPQAGVTETQYF,TGTGCCAGCTCACCTCAAGCGGGAGTGACAGAGACCCAGTACTTC
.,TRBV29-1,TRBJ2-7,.,CSVDEGGSSYEQYF,TGCAGCGTTGATGAGGGGGGAAGCTCCTACGAGCAGTACTTC
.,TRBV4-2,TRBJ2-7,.,CASSQEKGGYEQYF,TGTGCCAGCAGCCAAGAGAAGGGCGGGTACGAGCAGTACTTC
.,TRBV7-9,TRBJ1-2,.,CASSPTGTVYGYTF,TGTGCCAGCAGCCCCACCGGGACGGTTTATGGCTACACCTTC
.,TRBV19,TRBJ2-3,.,CASSIGPSSTDTQYF,TGTGCCAGTAGTATCGGGCCTTCTAGCACAGATACGCAGTATTTT
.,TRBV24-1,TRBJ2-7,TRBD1,CATSGTGSYEQYF,TGTGCCACCAGCGGGACAGGGTCCTACGAGCAGTACTTC
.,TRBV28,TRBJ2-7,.,CASSLRGLGYEQYF,TGTGCCAGCAGTTTAAGAGGACTCGGCTACGAGCAGTACTTC
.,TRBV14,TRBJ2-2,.,CASSQRAGNPGELFF,TGTGCCAGCAGCCAACGGGCAGGGAATCCCGGGGAGCTGTTTTTT
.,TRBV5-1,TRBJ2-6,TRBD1,CASSLGQGVGANVLTF,TGCGCCAGCAGCCTGGGACAGGGGGTTGGGGCCAACGTCCTGACTTTC
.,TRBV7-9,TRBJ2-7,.,CASSSTTGLDEQYF,TGTGCCAGCAGCTCGACGACAGGACTGGACGAGCAGTACTTC
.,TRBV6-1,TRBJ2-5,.,CASSEAQAIDQETQYF,TGTGCCAGCAGTGAAGCGCAGGCGATCGACCAAGAGACCCAGTACTTC
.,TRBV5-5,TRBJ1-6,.,CASSLRSIYNSPLHF,TGTGCCAGCAGCTTGAGATCAATTTATAATTCACCCCTCCACTTT
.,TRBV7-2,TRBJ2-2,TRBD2,CASSLLAGDVTGELFF,TGTGCCAGCAGCTTACTAGCGGGAGACGTGACCGGGGAGCTGTTTTTT
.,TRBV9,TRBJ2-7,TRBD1,CASSLRTGGAYEQYF,TGTGCCAGCAGCCTCAGGACAGGGGGCGCATACGAGCAGTACTTC
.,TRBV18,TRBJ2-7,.,CASSPLVGVEQYF,TGTGCCAGCTCACCACTGGTGGGGGTTGAGCAGTACTTC
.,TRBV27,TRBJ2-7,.,CASSPLSRVYEQYF,TGTGCCAGCAGCCCCCTCTCTCGGGTTTACGAGCAGTACTTC
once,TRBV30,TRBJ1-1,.,CAWSVVLGNTEAFF,TGTGCCTGGAGTGTCGTCTTGGGAAACACTGAAGCTTTCTTT
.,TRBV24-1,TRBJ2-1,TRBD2,CATSDPGGTYNEQFF,TGTGCCACCAGTGATCCGGGAGGCACCTACAATGAGCAGTTCTTC
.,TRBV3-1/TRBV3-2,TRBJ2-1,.,CASSDGNLRKFF,TGTGCCAGCAGCGATGGGAACCTCCGAAAGTTCTTC